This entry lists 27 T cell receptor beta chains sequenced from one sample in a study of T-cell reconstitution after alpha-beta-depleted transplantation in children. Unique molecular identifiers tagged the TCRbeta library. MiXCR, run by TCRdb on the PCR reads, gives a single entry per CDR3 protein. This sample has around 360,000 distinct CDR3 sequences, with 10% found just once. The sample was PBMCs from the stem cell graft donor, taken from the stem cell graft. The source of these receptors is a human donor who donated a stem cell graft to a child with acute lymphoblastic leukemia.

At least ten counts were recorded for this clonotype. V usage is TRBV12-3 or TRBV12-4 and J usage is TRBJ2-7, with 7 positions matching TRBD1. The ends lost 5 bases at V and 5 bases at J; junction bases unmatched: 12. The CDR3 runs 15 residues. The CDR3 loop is CASSVGTAGPDEQYF. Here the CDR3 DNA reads TGTGCCAGCAGTGTCGGGACAGCCGGACCCGACGAGCAGTACTTC.

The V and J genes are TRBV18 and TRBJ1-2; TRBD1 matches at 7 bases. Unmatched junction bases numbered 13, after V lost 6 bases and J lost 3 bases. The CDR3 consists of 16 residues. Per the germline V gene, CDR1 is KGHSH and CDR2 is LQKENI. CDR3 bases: TGTGCCAGCTCTCAATTGACAGGGACCGATTACTATGGCTACACCTTC. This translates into CASSQLTGTDYYGYTF. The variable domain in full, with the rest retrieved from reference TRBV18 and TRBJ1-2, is NAGVMQNPRHLVRRRGQEARLRCSPMKGHSHVYWYRQLPEEGLKFMVYLQKENIIDESGMPKERFSAEFPKEGPSILRIQQVVRGDSAAYFCASSQLTGTDYYGYTFGSGTRLTVV.

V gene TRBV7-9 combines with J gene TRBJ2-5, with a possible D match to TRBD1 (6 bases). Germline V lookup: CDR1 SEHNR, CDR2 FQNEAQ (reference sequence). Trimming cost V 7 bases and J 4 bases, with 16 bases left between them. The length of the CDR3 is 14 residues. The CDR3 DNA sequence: TGTGCCAGCAAGGAGCAGGGCAGGGGAGAGACCCAGTACTTC. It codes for CASKEQGRGETQYF.

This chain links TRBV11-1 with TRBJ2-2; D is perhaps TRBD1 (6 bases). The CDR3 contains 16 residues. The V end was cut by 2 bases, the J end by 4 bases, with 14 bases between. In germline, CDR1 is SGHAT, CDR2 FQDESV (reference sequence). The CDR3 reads CASSLLDSRVTGELFF. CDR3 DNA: TGTGCCAGCAGCTTATTGGACAGCAGGGTCACCGGGGAGCTGTTTTTT.

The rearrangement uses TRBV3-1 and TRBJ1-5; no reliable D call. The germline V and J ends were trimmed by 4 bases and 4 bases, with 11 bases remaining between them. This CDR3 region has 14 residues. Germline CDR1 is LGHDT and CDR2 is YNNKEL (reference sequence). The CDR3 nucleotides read TGTGCCAGCAGCCCCGGGTCGGATAATCAGCCCCAGCATTTT. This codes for CASSPGSDNQPQHF.

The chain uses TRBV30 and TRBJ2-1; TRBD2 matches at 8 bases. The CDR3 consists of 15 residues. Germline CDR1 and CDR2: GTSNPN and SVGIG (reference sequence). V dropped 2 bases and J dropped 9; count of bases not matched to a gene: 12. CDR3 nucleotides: TGTGCCTGGAGTACCTTAGCGGGAAGGGTGGGTGAGCAGTTCTTC. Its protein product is CAWSTLAGRVGEQFF.

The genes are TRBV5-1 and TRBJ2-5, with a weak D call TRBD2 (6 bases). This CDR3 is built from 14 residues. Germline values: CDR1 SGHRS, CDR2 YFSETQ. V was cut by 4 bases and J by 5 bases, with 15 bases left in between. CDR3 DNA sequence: TGCGCCAGCAGCCCCGACGGGACTCGCGAGACCCAGTACTTC. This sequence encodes CASSPDGTRETQYF.

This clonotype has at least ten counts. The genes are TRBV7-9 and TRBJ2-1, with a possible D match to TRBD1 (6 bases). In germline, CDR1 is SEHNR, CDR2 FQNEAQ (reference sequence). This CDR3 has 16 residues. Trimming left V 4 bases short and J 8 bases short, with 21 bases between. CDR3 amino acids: CASSYNRVMAGDEQFF. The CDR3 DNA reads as TGTGCCAGCAGCTATAACAGGGTGATGGCGGGCGATGAGCAGTTCTTC.

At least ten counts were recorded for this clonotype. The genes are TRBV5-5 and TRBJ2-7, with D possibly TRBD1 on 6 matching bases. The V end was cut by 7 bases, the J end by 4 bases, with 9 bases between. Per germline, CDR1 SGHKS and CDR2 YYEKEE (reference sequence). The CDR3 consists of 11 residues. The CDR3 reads CASDQGYEQYF. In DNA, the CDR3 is TGTGCCAGCGACCAGGGGTACGAGCAGTACTTC.

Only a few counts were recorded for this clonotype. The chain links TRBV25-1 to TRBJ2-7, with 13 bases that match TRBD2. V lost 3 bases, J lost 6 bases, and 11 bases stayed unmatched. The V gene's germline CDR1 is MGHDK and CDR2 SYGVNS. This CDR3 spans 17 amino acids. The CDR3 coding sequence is TGTGCCAGCAGTGACTCGGGACTAGCGGGATGGCGGAGCGAGCAGTACTTC. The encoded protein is CASSDSGLAGWRSEQYF.

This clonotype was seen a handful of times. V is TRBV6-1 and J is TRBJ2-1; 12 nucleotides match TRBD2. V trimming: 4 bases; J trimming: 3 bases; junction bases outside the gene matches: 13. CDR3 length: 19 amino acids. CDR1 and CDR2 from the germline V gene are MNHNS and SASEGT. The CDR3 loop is CASSALPSTSGSFYNEQFF. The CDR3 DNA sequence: TGTGCCAGCAGTGCATTGCCCTCGACTAGCGGGAGTTTCTACAATGAGCAGTTCTTC.

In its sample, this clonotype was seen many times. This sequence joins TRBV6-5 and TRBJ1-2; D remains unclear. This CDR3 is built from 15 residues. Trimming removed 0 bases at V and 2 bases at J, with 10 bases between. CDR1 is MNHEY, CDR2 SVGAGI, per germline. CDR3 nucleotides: TGTGCCAGCAGTTACTCGATGAATGGGAACTATGGCTACACCTTC. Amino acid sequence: CASSYSMNGNYGYTF.

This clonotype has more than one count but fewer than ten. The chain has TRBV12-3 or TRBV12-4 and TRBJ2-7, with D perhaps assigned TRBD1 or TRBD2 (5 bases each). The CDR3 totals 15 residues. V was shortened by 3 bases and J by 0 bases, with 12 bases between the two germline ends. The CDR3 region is CASSLGRRSSYEQYF. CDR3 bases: TGTGCCAGCAGTTTGGGACGGCGGTCCTCCTACGAGCAGTACTTC.

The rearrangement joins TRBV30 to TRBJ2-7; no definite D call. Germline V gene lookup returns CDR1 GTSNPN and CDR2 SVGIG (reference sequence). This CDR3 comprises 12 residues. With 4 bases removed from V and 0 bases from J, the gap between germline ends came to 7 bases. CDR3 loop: CAWIDNSYEQYF. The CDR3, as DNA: TGTGCCTGGATTGACAACTCCTACGAGCAGTACTTC.

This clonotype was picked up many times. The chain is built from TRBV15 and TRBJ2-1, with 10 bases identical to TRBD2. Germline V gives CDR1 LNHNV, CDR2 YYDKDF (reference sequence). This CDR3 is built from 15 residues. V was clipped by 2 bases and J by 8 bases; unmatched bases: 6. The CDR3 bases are TGTGCCACCAGCAGACTAGCGGGAGAGGGCGATGAGCAGTTCTTC. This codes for CATSRLAGEGDEQFF. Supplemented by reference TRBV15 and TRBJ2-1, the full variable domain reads DAMVIQNPRYQVTQFGKPVTLSCSQTLNHNVMYWYQQKSSQAPKLLFHYYDKDFNNEADTPDNFQSRRPNTSFCFLDIRSPGLGDTAMYLCATSRLAGEGDEQFFGPGTRLTVL.

Here the CDR3 reads CASSPPGRDGYTF. The CDR3 coding sequence is TGTGCCAGCAGCCCACCAGGGCGGGATGGCTACACCTTC. This sequence joins TRBV6-2 or TRBV6-3 and TRBJ1-2; tentative D call: TRBD1 (5 bases). This CDR3 comprises 13 residues. The germline CDR1 and CDR2 sequences are MNHEY and SVGEGT. V lost 6 bases and J lost 6, with 14 bases in between.

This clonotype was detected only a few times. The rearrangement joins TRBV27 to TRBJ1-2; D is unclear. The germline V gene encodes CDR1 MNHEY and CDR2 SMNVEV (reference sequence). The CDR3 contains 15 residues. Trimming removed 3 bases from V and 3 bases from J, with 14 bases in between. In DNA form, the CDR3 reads TGTGCCAGCAGTTTCGTTCCGAGGGTGGACTATGGCTACACCTTC. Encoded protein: CASSFVPRVDYGYTF.

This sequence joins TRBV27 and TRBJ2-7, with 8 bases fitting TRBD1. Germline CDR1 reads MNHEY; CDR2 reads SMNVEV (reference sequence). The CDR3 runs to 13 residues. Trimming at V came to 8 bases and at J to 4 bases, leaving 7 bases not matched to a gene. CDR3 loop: CASGGQGAYEQYF. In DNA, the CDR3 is TGTGCCAGCGGGGGGCAGGGGGCGTACGAGCAGTACTTC.

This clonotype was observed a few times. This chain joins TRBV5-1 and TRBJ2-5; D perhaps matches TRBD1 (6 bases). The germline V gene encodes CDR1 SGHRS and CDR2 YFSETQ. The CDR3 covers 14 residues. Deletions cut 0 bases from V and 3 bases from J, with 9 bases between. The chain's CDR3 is CASSLDRVEETQYF. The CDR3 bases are TGCGCCAGCAGCTTGGACAGGGTCGAAGAGACCCAGTACTTC. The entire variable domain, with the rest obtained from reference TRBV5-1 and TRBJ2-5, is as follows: KAGVTQTPRYLIKTRGQQVTLSCSPISGHRSVSWYQQTPGQGLQFLFEYFSETQRNKGNFPGRFSGRQFSNSRSEMNVSTLELGDSALYLCASSLDRVEETQYFGPGTRLLVL.

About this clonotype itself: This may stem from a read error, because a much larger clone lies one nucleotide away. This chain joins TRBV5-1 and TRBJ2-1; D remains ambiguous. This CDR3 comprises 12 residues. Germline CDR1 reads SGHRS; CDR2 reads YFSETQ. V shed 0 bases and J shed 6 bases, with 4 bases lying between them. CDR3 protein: CASSLDINEQFF. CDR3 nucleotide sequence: TGCGCCAGCAGCTTGGATATCAATGAGCAGTTCTTC.

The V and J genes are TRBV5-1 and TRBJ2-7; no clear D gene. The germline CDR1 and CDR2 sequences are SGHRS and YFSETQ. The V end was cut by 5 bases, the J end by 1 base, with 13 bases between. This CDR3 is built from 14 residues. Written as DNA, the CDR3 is TGCGCCAGCAGAATGGGTTCTCGATCCTACGAGCAGTACTTC. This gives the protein CASRMGSRSYEQYF.

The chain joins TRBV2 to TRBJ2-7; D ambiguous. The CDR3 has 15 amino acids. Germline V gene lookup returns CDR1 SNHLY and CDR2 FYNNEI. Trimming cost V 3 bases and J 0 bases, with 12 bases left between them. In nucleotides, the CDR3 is TGTGCCAGCAGTGAGGGATGGCCTGGCTCCTACGAGCAGTACTTC. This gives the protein CASSEGWPGSYEQYF.

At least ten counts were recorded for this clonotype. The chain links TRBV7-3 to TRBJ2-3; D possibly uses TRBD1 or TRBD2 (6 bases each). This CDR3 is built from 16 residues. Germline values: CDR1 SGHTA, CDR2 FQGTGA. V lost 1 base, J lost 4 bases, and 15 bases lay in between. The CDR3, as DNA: TGTGCCAGCAGCTTAAACCCGGGGGCGAGGGCAGATACGCAGTATTTT. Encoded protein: CASSLNPGARADTQYF.

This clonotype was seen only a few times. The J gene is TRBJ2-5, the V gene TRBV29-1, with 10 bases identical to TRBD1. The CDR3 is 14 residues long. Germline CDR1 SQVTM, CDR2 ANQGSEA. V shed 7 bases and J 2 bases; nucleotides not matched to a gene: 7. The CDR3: CSAEWTGGQETQYF. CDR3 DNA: TGCAGCGCCGAGTGGACAGGGGGACAAGAGACCCAGTACTTC.

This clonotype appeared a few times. In DNA form, the CDR3 reads TGCAGTGCCTTACGGACAGGGGCGAGTGGCTACACCTTC. It codes for CSALRTGASGYTF. The chain couples TRBV20-1 to TRBJ1-2; 9 bases agree with TRBD1. Germline values: CDR1 DFQATT, CDR2 SNEGSKA (reference sequence). After removal of 6 bases from V and 7 bases from J, the junction contained 9 bases not matched to a gene. This CDR3 has 13 amino acids.

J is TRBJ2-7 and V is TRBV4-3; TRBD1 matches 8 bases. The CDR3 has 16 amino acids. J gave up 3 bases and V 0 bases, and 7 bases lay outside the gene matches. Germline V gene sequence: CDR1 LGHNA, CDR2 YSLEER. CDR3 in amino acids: CASSQEWGDRGYEQYF. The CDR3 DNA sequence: TGCGCCAGCAGCCAAGAGTGGGGAGACAGGGGCTACGAGCAGTACTTC.

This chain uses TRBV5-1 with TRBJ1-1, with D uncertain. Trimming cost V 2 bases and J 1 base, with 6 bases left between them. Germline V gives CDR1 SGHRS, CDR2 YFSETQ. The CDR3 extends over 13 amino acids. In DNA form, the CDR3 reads TGCGCCAGCAGCTTAGAGACGAACACTGAAGCTTTCTTT. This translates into CASSLETNTEAFF.